These 23 T cell receptor beta chains were sequenced from one sample in a study of T cell repertoires in cytomegalovirus infection. TCRdb independently ran MiXCR on the reads; one entry per CDR3 protein. The sample shows approximately 150,000 distinct CDR3 sequences, about 15% of them seen only once. Sample: CD8+ T cells from PBMCs. Every receptor here comes from a human donor in good health (CMV status not recorded). Some clones in this sample may be carry-over from other donors' samples.

V usage is TRBV12-3 or TRBV12-4 and J usage is TRBJ2-2; D is ambiguous. V was cut by 7 bases and J by 3 bases, with 3 bases left in between. The CDR3 runs 11 residues. The CDR3 reads CASTDTGELFF. The CDR3 DNA follows: TGTGCCAGCACCGACACCGGGGAGCTGTTTTTT.

J is TRBJ2-1 and V is TRBV12-3 or TRBV12-4; a possible D gene is TRBD1 (5 bases). V lost 7 bases to trimming and J lost 6 bases, with 16 bases between them. This CDR3 has 14 amino acids. The CDR3 is CASTLGPTRNEQFF. The CDR3, as DNA: TGTGCCAGCACCCTGGGGCCCACGCGCAATGAGCAGTTCTTC.

The chain joins TRBV28 to TRBJ1-1, with D possibly being TRBD1 (6 bases). The CDR3 is 15 residues long. Trimming removed 4 bases at V and 5 bases at J, with 17 bases between. Germline loops: CDR1 MDHEN, CDR2 SYDVKM. The CDR3: CASSSTRGARTEAFF. The DNA for the CDR3 is TGTGCCAGCAGTTCCACGAGGGGGGCTCGGACTGAAGCTTTCTTT.

The J gene is TRBJ2-2, the V gene TRBV7-6; 10 bases are a match to TRBD2. The CDR3 is 17 amino acids. Looked up from germline, CDR1 is SGHVS and CDR2 is FNYEAQ. V lost 1 base, J lost 4 bases, and 6 bases stayed unmatched. The CDR3 here is CASSLVASGGSTGELFF. CDR3 sequence (DNA): TGTGCCAGCAGCTTAGTCGCTAGCGGGGGCTCCACCGGGGAGCTGTTTTTT.

This clonotype was counted between two and nine times. The chain links TRBV6-2 or TRBV6-3 to TRBJ1-5, with D hard to call. The V gene's germline CDR1 is MNHEY and CDR2 SVGEGT. This CDR3 is built from 15 residues. V dropped 4 bases and J dropped 5 bases, with 15 bases sitting between them. CDR3 in DNA: TGTGCCAGCAGTTTCGAAGAAAGCGGTTATCAGCCCCAGCATTTT. Protein sequence: CASSFEESGYQPQHF.

The rearrangement joins TRBV28 to TRBJ2-5; 13 positions match TRBD2. The CDR3 covers 19 residues. Unmatched junction bases numbered 11, after V lost 3 bases and J lost 1 base. Germline assignment: CDR1 MDHEN and CDR2 SYDVKM. DNA for the CDR3: TGTGCCAGCAGTTTCGGGACTAGCGGGAAAAACGGAGGCCAAGAGACCCAGTACTTC. Protein sequence: CASSFGTSGKNGGQETQYF.

Written as DNA, the CDR3 is TGTGCCAGCAGCTTCGATCACTCTGGGGCCAACGTCCTGACTTTC. Its protein product is CASSFDHSGANVLTF. This rearrangement joins TRBV7-9 to TRBJ2-6; the D is unclear. V lost 3 bases, J lost 0 bases, and 6 bases lay in between. This CDR3 has 15 residues. The germline CDR1 and CDR2 sequences are SEHNR and FQNEAQ (reference sequence).

This clonotype has only a few counts. The chain joins TRBV6-2 or TRBV6-3 to TRBJ1-2; D ambiguous. The germline V gene encodes CDR1 MNHEY and CDR2 SVGEGT. The CDR3 has 16 amino acids. With 7 bases removed from V and 6 bases from J, the gap between germline ends came to 24 bases. CDR3 loop: CASTLVDIVGGDGYTF. The CDR3 DNA is TGTGCCAGCACTCTCGTAGACATAGTAGGTGGCGATGGCTACACCTTC.

Only a few counts were recorded for this clonotype. This chain joins TRBV12-3 or TRBV12-4 and TRBJ2-1, with D hard to call. Trimming left V 2 bases short and J 0 bases short, with 5 bases between. The CDR3 consists of 14 residues. CDR3 sequence reads: CASSLTDSYNEQFF. DNA of the CDR3: TGTGCCAGCAGTTTAACGGACTCCTACAATGAGCAGTTCTTC.

The chain combines TRBV6-2 or TRBV6-3 with TRBJ2-3; 8 bases map to TRBD2. Germline-derived CDR1 and CDR2 are MNHEY and SVGEGT. The CDR3 is 16 residues long. J was trimmed by 3 bases and V by 4 bases; bases with no gene match: 9. CDR3 DNA sequence: TGTGCCAGCAGTTTAGAGAGCGGGAGTGGTACAGATACGCAGTATTTT. It is translated as CASSLESGSGTDTQYF.

This chain connects TRBV7-9 to TRBJ1-4; D unclear. CDR1 is SEHNR, CDR2 FQNEAQ, per germline (reference sequence). This CDR3 has 12 amino acids. V dropped 6 bases and J dropped 12 bases, with 14 bases sitting between them. The DNA for the CDR3 is TGTGCCAGCAGTTCCTTTCGCGGGGAACTGTTTTTT. This codes for CASSSFRGELFF.

This clonotype has just a few counts. V gene TRBV7-8 combines with J gene TRBJ2-6; 10 bases are a match to TRBD1. V shed 5 bases and J 3 bases; nucleotides not matched to a gene: 7. Germline V CDR1 and CDR2: SGHVS, FQNEAQ. The CDR3 is 17 residues long. The CDR3 loop is CASSLRTGGNGANVLTF. The CDR3 nucleotides read TGTGCCAGCAGCCTCAGGACAGGGGGGAATGGGGCCAACGTCCTGACTTTC. The full variable domain, rest sourced from reference TRBV7-8 and TRBJ2-6, is GAGVSQSPRYKVAKRGQDVALRCDPISGHVSLFWYQQALGQGPEFLTYFQNEAQLDKSGLPSDRFFAERPEGSVSTLKIQRTQQEDSAVYLCASSLRTGGNGANVLTFGAGSRLTVL.

The rearrangement links TRBV7-9 to TRBJ2-1; tentatively, D is TRBD1 (8 bases). V dropped 3 bases and J dropped 4 bases, with 22 bases sitting between them. The length of the CDR3 is 18 residues. Germline CDR1 SEHNR, CDR2 FQNEAQ (reference sequence). The CDR3: CASSLLRTGRGVYNEQFF. Written as DNA, the CDR3 is TGTGCCAGCAGCTTGCTGAGGACAGGGAGGGGGGTGTACAATGAGCAGTTCTTC.

This clonotype has more than one count but fewer than ten. The chain recombines TRBV7-3 with TRBJ1-1; D possibly corresponds to TRBD1 (5 bases). CDR3 length: 15 amino acids. Germline V gene data show CDR1 as SGHTA and CDR2 as FQGTGA. V lost 5 bases, J lost 1 base, and 14 bases lay in between. The CDR3 DNA reads as TGTGCCAGCAGCCCAAAGCCGGGACGGAACACTGAAGCTTTCTTT. Its protein product is CASSPKPGRNTEAFF. The full variable domain, its missing parts supplied by reference TRBV7-3 and TRBJ1-1, is GAGVSQTPSNKVTEKGKYVELRCDPISGHTALYWYRQSLGQGPEFLIYFQGTGAADDSGLPNDRFFAVRPEGSVSTLKIQRTERGDSAVYLCASSPKPGRNTEAFFGQGTRLTVV.

The rearrangement joins TRBV25-1 to TRBJ2-1; TRBD2 matches at 9 bases. Germline trimming cut 2 bases from V and 9 bases from J; bases unmatched to any gene: 5. This CDR3 spans 14 amino acids. In germline, CDR1 is MGHDK, CDR2 SYGVNS. CDR3 bases: TGTGCCAGCAGTGAAACTAGCGGGCCCATTGAGCAGTTCTTC. It specifies CASSETSGPIEQFF.

This clonotype was recorded a few times. The CDR3 sequence: CASSLIPAGNDSPLHF. The DNA for the CDR3 is TGTGCCAGCAGTTTAATCCCGGCAGGGAACGATTCACCCCTCCACTTT. The gene calls are TRBV28 and TRBJ1-6; possible D gene TRBD1, 5 bases. The CDR3 contains 16 residues. Germline V gene sequence: CDR1 MDHEN, CDR2 SYDVKM. V shed 2 bases and J shed 8 bases, with 16 bases lying between them.

The CDR3 DNA reads as TGTGCCAGCAGCAACCAGCGGGGCCGTGCATACAATGAGCAGTTCTTC. Residues: CASSNQRGRAYNEQFF. This chain joins TRBV7-6 and TRBJ2-1; 7 nucleotides align to TRBD2. Germline CDR1 is SGHVS and CDR2 is FNYEAQ. This CDR3 is 16 amino acids long. J lost 4 bases, V lost 5 bases, and 11 bases had no gene match.

This clonotype was picked up a small number of times. This chain uses TRBV28 with TRBJ2-7; 8 positions match TRBD2. V lost 2 bases to trimming and J lost 0 bases; unmatched junction nucleotides: 9. The CDR3 length is 17 residues. Per the germline V gene, CDR1 is MDHEN and CDR2 is SYDVKM. The CDR3 bases are TGTGCCAGCAGTTTAGTCGGGAGCGGGAGCCTCTCCTACGAGCAGTACTTC. Translating it yields CASSLVGSGSLSYEQYF.

This clonotype appeared a few times. J is TRBJ2-2 and V is TRBV25-1; TRBD1 matches 8 bases. Germline V gene sequence: CDR1 MGHDK, CDR2 SYGVNS. J gave up 7 bases and V 6 bases, and 13 bases lay outside the gene matches. The CDR3 runs to 16 residues. The CDR3 DNA reads as TGTGCCAGCAGCCCACCTCGGACAGGGTCGGGCGGGGAGCTGTTTTTT. Its translation: CASSPPRTGSGGELFF.

This chain uses TRBV7-8 with TRBJ1-1; unclear D gene. The V end lost 1 base, the J end lost 11 bases, and 23 bases lay between the germline ends. CDR1 and CDR2 (germline): SGHVS, FQNEAQ. The CDR3 covers 16 residues. The CDR3 DNA reads TGTGCCAGCAGCTTAGAAAACGCTGCGGCCCGCGCAGAGGCTTTCTTT. As protein: CASSLENAAARAEAFF.

The chain joins TRBV7-9 to TRBJ1-2, with TRBD1 identical over 8 bases. Germline values: CDR1 SEHNR, CDR2 FQNEAQ (reference sequence). This CDR3 is 16 amino acids long. V was pared by 6 bases and J by 0 bases, with 9 bases of the junction left unmatched. The CDR3 nucleotides are TGTGCCAGCAGTTCCTCGACAGGGGAATCTAACTATGGCTACACCTTC. This gives the protein CASSSSTGESNYGYTF.

This clonotype was counted only a few times. The chain combines TRBV7-2 with TRBJ2-3; D is unclear. The ends were cut back, 2 bases at V and 0 bases at J, with 9 bases in the middle. The germline gives CDR1 SGHTA, CDR2 FQGNSA. CDR3 length: 15 residues. This CDR3 is CASSLTSASTDTQYF. The CDR3 coding sequence is TGTGCCAGCAGCTTAACAAGCGCCAGCACAGATACGCAGTATTTT.

This rearrangement joins TRBV7-6 to TRBJ2-1; maybe TRBD1 (8 bases). The germline V and J ends were trimmed by 5 bases and 9 bases, with 23 bases remaining between them. CDR1 is SGHVS and CDR2 is FNYEAQ in the germline V gene. There are 16 residues in the CDR3. The CDR3 nucleotides are TGTGCCAGCAGCCGTATAAGGGAACAGGGGGAGGGTGAGCAGTTCTTC. Amino acid sequence: CASSRIREQGEGEQFF.